What follows are 18 T cell receptor beta chains derived from one specimen sequenced in a study of blood T cell repertoires in COVID-19. Sequenced by immunoSEQ multiplex PCR; TCRdb stores in-frame clones only, minus some. The sample contains around 270,000 clones, approximately 89% of which appear only once. Sequenced input: peripheral blood. The receptors derive from a woman between 50 and 59 years old with acute or convalescent COVID-19.

The chain is built from TRBV5-1 and TRBJ2-5; D may be TRBD1 (7 bases). V was clipped by 4 bases and J by 5 bases, with 15 bases between them. The germline V gene has CDR1 SGHRS and CDR2 YFSETQ. The CDR3 covers 14 residues. The CDR3 protein is CASSRQGEVETQYF. DNA of the CDR3: TGCGCCAGCAGCCGGCAGGGGGAGGTCGAGACCCAGTACTTC.

This chain joins TRBV29-1 and TRBJ1-5; possibly TRBD1 for D (6 bases). V was pared by 4 bases and J by 3 bases, with 16 bases between. The length of the CDR3 is 15 residues. Per germline, CDR1 SQVTM and CDR2 ANQGSEA. For the CDR3, the DNA is TGCAGCGTTGCCACGTCAGGGGAATACAATCAGCCCCAGCATTTT. It translates to CSVATSGEYNQPQHF. The variable domain in full, with the rest retrieved from reference TRBV29-1 and TRBJ1-5, is SAVISQKPSRDICQRGTSLTIQCQVDSQVTMMFWYRQQPGQSLTLIATANQGSEATYESGFVIDKFPISRPNLTFSTLTVSNMSPEDSSIYLCSVATSGEYNQPQHFGDGTRLSIL.

This sequence joins TRBV4-1 and TRBJ2-7; a weak D match, TRBD1 (5 bases). Germline CDR1 is MGHRA and CDR2 is YSYEKL. This CDR3 comprises 14 residues. The V end was cut by 1 base, the J end by 5 bases, with 12 bases between. The CDR3 is CASSQGRVPHEQYF. CDR3 DNA: TGCGCCAGCAGCCAAGGCAGGGTCCCTCACGAGCAGTACTTC.

The chain carries TRBV27 and TRBJ2-3; 9 nucleotides line up with TRBD2. The CDR3 consists of 16 residues. Germline CDR1 MNHEY, CDR2 SMNVEV (reference sequence). J was trimmed by 1 base and V by 4 bases; bases with no gene match: 6. The CDR3 region has the DNA TGTGCCAGCAGTTCGAGGTTAGCGGGAGGCACAGATACGCAGTATTTT. Its protein is CASSSRLAGGTDTQYF.

This rearrangement joins TRBV6-5 to TRBJ1-1; D is perhaps TRBD1 (6 bases). With 8 bases removed from V and 2 bases from J, the gap between germline ends came to 12 bases. The CDR3 contains 13 residues. The germline V gene encodes CDR1 MNHEY and CDR2 SVGAGI. In DNA, the CDR3 is TGTGCCAGCCTTAAACAGGGAAACACTGAAGCTTTCTTT. Translation gives CASLKQGNTEAFF.

The genes are TRBV3-1 (or the pseudogene TRBV3-2) and TRBJ2-4; no definite D call. The germline gives CDR1 LGHDT, CDR2 YNNKEL (reference sequence). There are 13 residues in the CDR3. The germline V and J ends were trimmed by 1 base and 9 bases, with 10 bases remaining between them. The chain's CDR3 is CASSQVFSGIQYF. The CDR3 nucleotides read TGTGCCAGCAGCCAAGTTTTTAGTGGCATTCAGTACTTC.

V is TRBV7-3 and J is TRBJ2-2, with 8 nucleotides matching TRBD2. There are 15 residues in the CDR3. The J segment lost 4 bases and the V segment lost 5 bases, leaving 6 bases of the junction unmatched. Per the germline V gene, CDR1 is SGHTA and CDR2 is FQGTGA. The CDR3 DNA reads as TGTGCCAGCAGCCACGGGACTAGAGGCACCGGGGAGCTGTTTTTT. Translating it yields CASSHGTRGTGELFF.

This clone was recorded a few times. The chain employs TRBV19 and TRBJ1-5, with D possibly TRBD1 on 5 matching bases. Germline V CDR1 and CDR2: LNHDA, SQIVND (reference sequence). The CDR3 runs to 15 residues. Between the trimmed V and J ends, which lost 0 bases and 8 bases, there was a span of 14 bases. This CDR3 is CASSIDDGGEKPQHF. For the CDR3, the DNA is TGTGCCAGTAGTATAGATGATGGGGGGGAAAAGCCCCAGCATTTT.

This clone was found once. The chain combines TRBV11-3 with TRBJ2-1; 11 nucleotides agree with TRBD2. Per the germline V gene, CDR1 is SGHNT and CDR2 is YENEEA. Unmatched junction bases numbered 4, after V lost 5 bases and J lost 4 bases. This CDR3 is 15 amino acids long. The CDR3 nucleotides read TGTGCCAGCAGCCCACGACTAGCGGGGTACAATGAGCAGTTCTTC. Encoded protein: CASSPRLAGYNEQFF.

This chain uses TRBV21-1 with TRBJ2-3; the tabulated D call, TRBD2, remains unverified against the DNA. TRBV21-1 is flagged as a pseudogene. This CDR3 spans 19 amino acids. Here the CDR3 DNA reads TGTGCCAGCAGCAACTCACTAGCGGGACTAGACTCGACCACAGATACGCAGTATTTT. It specifies CASSNSLAGLDSTTDTQYF.

This clone appeared once. The chain employs TRBV28 and TRBJ2-7, with 13 nucleotides matching TRBD2. V lost 7 bases, J lost 4 bases, and 7 bases stayed unmatched. The CDR3 spans 15 residues. Per the germline V gene, CDR1 is MDHEN and CDR2 is SYDVKM. The DNA of the CDR3 is TGTGCCAGCATAGGGACTAGCGGGAAGGATTACGAGCAGTACTTC. Its translation is CASIGTSGKDYEQYF.

The genes are TRBV7-9 and TRBJ1-6; the match to TRBD1 covers 8 bases. This CDR3 spans 19 amino acids. The V segment lost 3 bases and the J segment 6 bases; nucleotides outside the gene matches: 16. Germline V gene data show CDR1 as SEHNR and CDR2 as FQNEAQ (reference sequence). The CDR3 sequence: CASSLTTGGNYMGNSPLHF. The CDR3, as DNA: TGTGCCAGCAGCTTGACAACAGGGGGTAACTACATGGGTAATTCACCCCTCCACTTT.

The chain joins TRBV3-1 (or the pseudogene TRBV3-2) to TRBJ1-1, with D possibly TRBD1 on 5 matching bases. The ends were cut back, 1 base at V and 6 bases at J, with 15 bases in the middle. Germline assignment: CDR1 LGHDT and CDR2 YNNKEL (reference sequence). The CDR3 length is 15 residues. As DNA, the CDR3 is TGTGCCAGCAGCCAAGGGGCCCAAGGGGTCTCTGAAGCTTTCTTT. Its protein is CASSQGAQGVSEAFF.

The V call is TRBV29-1, the J call TRBJ2-7; 7 bases match TRBD1. Germline V lookup: CDR1 SQVTM, CDR2 ANQGSEA. The CDR3 sequence is 14 residues long. After removal of 5 bases from V and 0 bases from J, the junction contained 7 bases not matched to a gene. For the CDR3, the DNA is TGCAGCGTTTTAACGGGACAGAGCTCCTACGAGCAGTACTTC. Residues: CSVLTGQSSYEQYF.

About this clone: Different DNA sequences within this sample yield the same CDR3. The chain uses TRBV9 and TRBJ2-7, with TRBD1 matching 7 bases. The germline gives CDR1 SGDLS, CDR2 YYNGEE. The CDR3 extends over 14 amino acids. The junction had 4 bases not matched to a gene; V was cut back by 3 bases and J by 1 base. For the CDR3, the DNA is TGTGCCAGCAGCGAGACAGGGAGTTCCTACGAGCAGTACTTC. Translated, it gives CASSETGSSYEQYF. The full variable domain, its missing parts supplied by reference TRBV9 and TRBJ2-7, is DSGVTQTPKHLITATGQRVTLRCSPRSGDLSVYWYQQSLDQGLQFLIQYYNGEERAKGNILERFSAQQFPDLHSELNLSSLELGDSALYFCASSETGSSYEQYFGPGTRLTVT.

V usage is TRBV18 and J usage is TRBJ1-2; perhaps TRBD1 as D (5 bases). The V and J ends lost 0 bases and 2 bases respectively, with 7 bases between them. CDR1 KGHSH and CDR2 LQKENI come from the germline V gene. This CDR3 spans 14 amino acids. The CDR3 DNA follows: TGTGCCAGCTCACCACCGGGGGGAAACTATGGCTACACCTTC. This translates into CASSPPGGNYGYTF.

As for this clone: One end of the junction is discordant with germline, which a read error may explain. V gene TRBV7-7 combines with J gene TRBJ2-3; perhaps TRBD2 as D (5 bases). Germline V CDR1 and CDR2: SSHAT, FNYEAQ (reference sequence). The CDR3 consists of 15 residues. CDR3 amino acids: CASSLMGSGTDTQYF. In DNA form, the CDR3 reads TGTGCTAGCAGCTTAATGGGGAGTGGAACAGATACGCAGTATTTT.

This chain uses TRBV15 with TRBJ2-2; the match to TRBD2 covers 16 bases. This CDR3 region has 18 residues. The germline gives CDR1 LNHNV, CDR2 YYDKDF (reference sequence). Trimming removed 4 bases from V and 0 bases from J; junction bases left unmatched: 2. CDR3 nucleotides: TGTGCCACCAGCAAGGGACTAGCGGGAGGGCCGAACACCGGGGAGCTGTTTTTT. This sequence encodes CATSKGLAGGPNTGELFF.